This T cell receptor (beta chain) came from a study of control samples from healthy donors and cancer patients. Sequencing used immunoSEQ multiplex PCR; TCRdb keeps in-frame clones, though not all of them. Of tens of thousands of clones listed, roughly 94% were seen once; the top ten hold approximately 24%. CDR3 length: 15 amino acids. The germline V gene encodes CDR1 LNHDA and CDR2 SQIVND (reference sequence). Germline trimming cut 3 bases from V and 0 bases from J; bases unmatched to any gene: 2. The sample was blood. This chain links TRBV19 with TRBJ1-5; 7 nucleotides agree with TRBD1. The receptor comes from a man aged 55 to 70 in good health. DNA of the CDR3: TGTGCCAGTAGTATCGCAGGGGGTAGCAATCAGCCCCAGCATTTT. Encoded protein: CASSIAGGSNQPQHF. The full variable domain, rest sourced from reference TRBV19 and TRBJ1-5, is DGGITQSPKYLFRKEGQNVTLSCEQNLNHDAMYWYRQDPGQGLRLIYYSQIVNDFQKGDIAEGYSVSREKKESFPLTVTSAQKNPTAFYLCASSIAGGSNQPQHFGDGTRLSIL.